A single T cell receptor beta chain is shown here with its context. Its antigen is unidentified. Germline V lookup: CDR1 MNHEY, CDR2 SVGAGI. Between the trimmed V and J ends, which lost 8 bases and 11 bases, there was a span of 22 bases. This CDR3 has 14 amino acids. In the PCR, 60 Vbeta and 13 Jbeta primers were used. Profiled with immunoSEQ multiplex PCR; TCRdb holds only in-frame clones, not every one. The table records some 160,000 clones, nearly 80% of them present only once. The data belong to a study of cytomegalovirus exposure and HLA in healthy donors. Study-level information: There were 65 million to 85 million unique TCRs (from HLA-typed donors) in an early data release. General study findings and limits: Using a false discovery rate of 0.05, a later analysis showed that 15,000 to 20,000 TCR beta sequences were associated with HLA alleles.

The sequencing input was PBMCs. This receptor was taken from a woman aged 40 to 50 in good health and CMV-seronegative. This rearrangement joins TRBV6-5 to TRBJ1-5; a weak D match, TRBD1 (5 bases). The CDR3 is CASQKDGGGEAQHF. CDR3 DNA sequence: TGTGCCAGCCAGAAGGACGGCGGGGGAGAGGCCCAGCATTTT.